What follows is one TCR beta chain and its context. The data stem from a study of blood T cell repertoires in COVID-19. In the study overall: The samples span acute and convalescent COVID-19 from the United States, Italy and Spain. The cDNA or gDNA used as material had been derived from T cells, B-cell-depleted T cells, or PBMCs.

Original methodology: Reference gene primers were amplified, and this amplification served to estimate nucleated cell counts. The repertoire was sequenced with immunoSEQ multiplex PCR; TCRdb's copy has only in-frame clones and lacks some. V, J and clone size were drawn from that table, and D and trimming were deduced from the DNA. The sample records more than 35,000 clones, about nine tenths being singletons. V was cut by 5 bases and J by 0 bases, with 18 bases left in between. Germline values: CDR1 SGHTA, CDR2 FQGNSA. The CDR3 has 17 amino acids. This clonotype originated in a human donor in a cohort sampled during active COVID-19. This chain joins TRBV7-2 and TRBJ2-3, with D perhaps matching TRBD2 (6 bases). Sequencing input: peripheral blood. The CDR3: CASSPRVGGTSTDTQYF. In DNA, the CDR3 is TGTGCCAGCAGCCCCCGGGTCGGCGGGACCAGCACAGATACGCAGTATTTT.